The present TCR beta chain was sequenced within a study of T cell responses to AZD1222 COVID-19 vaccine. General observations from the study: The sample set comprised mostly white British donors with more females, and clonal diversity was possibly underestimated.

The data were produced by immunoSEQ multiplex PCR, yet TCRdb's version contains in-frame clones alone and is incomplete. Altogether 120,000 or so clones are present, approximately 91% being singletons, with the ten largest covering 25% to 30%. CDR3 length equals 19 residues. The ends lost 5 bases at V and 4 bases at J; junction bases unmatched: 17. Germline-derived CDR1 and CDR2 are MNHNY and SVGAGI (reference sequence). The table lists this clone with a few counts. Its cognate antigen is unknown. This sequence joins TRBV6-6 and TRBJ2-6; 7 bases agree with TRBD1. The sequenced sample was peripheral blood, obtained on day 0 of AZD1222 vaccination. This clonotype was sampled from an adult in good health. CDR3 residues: CASSRPSGTEKAGANVLTF. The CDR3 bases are TGTGCCAGCAGTCGACCTTCCGGGACAGAGAAAGCGGGGGCCAACGTCCTGACTTTC.